Below, 20 T cell receptor beta chains from the same sample are listed, as sequenced in a study of T cell repertoires in cytomegalovirus infection. Their antigens remain unidentified. TCRdb independently ran MiXCR on the reads; one entry per CDR3 protein. The data show some 900,000 distinct CDR3 sequences, with 30% to 35% seen just once and around 12% held by the top ten. The sample here was cultured CD8+ T cells from PBMCs, taken from culture after CMV antigen stimulation. The receptors were sampled from a human donor in good health (CMV status not recorded). Some clones in this sample may be carry-over from other donors' samples.

The V call is TRBV6-5, the J call TRBJ2-6; D is uncertain. The V gene's germline CDR1 is MNHEY and CDR2 SVGAGI. The V end was cut by 2 bases, the J end by 1 base, with 9 bases between. The CDR3 totals 16 residues. The CDR3, as DNA: TGTGCCAGCAGTTACATACGAAATTCTGGGGCCAACGTCCTGACTTTC. It encodes CASSYIRNSGANVLTF.

Points on this clonotype: At one of its ends the junction is not consistent with the germline gene, which may arise from a read error. This rearrangement joins TRBV7-8 to TRBJ2-2, with D possibly being TRBD2 (5 bases). This CDR3 contains 12 residues. CDR1 and CDR2 (germline): SGHVS, FQNEAQ. The CDR3 loop is CASSLATGELVF. CDR3 bases: TGTGCCAGCAGCTTAGCGACCGGGGAGCTGGTTTTT.

Only a few counts were recorded for this clonotype. The chain combines TRBV27 with TRBJ1-1; tentatively, D is TRBD1 (5 bases). The germline CDR1 and CDR2 sequences are MNHEY and SMNVEV (reference sequence). The CDR3 is 15 residues long. Trimming removed 2 bases from V and 1 base from J, with 11 bases in between. The CDR3 DNA is TGTGCCAGCAGTTTAATTGAGGGACCGAACACTGAAGCTTTCTTT. Translated, it gives CASSLIEGPNTEAFF.

The chain couples TRBV6-5 to TRBJ2-1; D may match TRBD1 or TRBD2 (5 bases each). CDR1 and CDR2 from the germline V gene are MNHEY and SVGAGI. This CDR3 comprises 16 residues. V was trimmed by 5 bases and J by 9 bases, leaving 23 bases between them. The CDR3 DNA sequence: TGTGCCAGCAGTCTTCGGCCCGGGGCCGCGAGGGTTGAGCAGTTCTTC. Its protein product is CASSLRPGAARVEQFF.

A note on this clonotype: A junction boundary mismatches the germline segment, possibly from a read error. This chain links TRBV19 with TRBJ2-5; 7 nucleotides agree with TRBD1. Germline-derived CDR1 and CDR2 are LNHDA and SQIVND (reference sequence). The CDR3 is 15 amino acids. CDR3 residues: CASSIWDSQQVTQYF. The DNA of the CDR3 is TGTGCCAGTAGTATCTGGGACAGCCAACAAGTGACCCAGTACTTC.

This clonotype was recorded a few times. The rearrangement links TRBV7-6 to TRBJ2-2; D may be TRBD1 or TRBD2 (5 bases each). Germline V lookup: CDR1 SGHVS, CDR2 FNYEAQ. V was shortened by 5 bases and J by 1 base, with 20 bases between the two germline ends. The CDR3 totals 18 residues. CDR3 nucleotides: TGTGCCAGCAGCCTAGTGGCCGGGACCTCGATGAACACCGGGGAGCTGTTTTTT. Translated: CASSLVAGTSMNTGELFF. The full variable domain, with the rest looked up from reference TRBV7-6 and TRBJ2-2, is GAGVSQSPRYKVTKRGQDVALRCDPISGHVSLYWYRQALGQGPEFLTYFNYEAQQDKSGLPNDRFSAERPEGSISTLTIQRTEQRDSAMYRCASSLVAGTSMNTGELFFGEGSRLTVL.

This clonotype was counted only a few times. The chain joins TRBV6-2 or TRBV6-3 to TRBJ2-7; D gene ambiguous. The germline V and J ends were trimmed by 5 bases and 0 bases, with 8 bases remaining between them. The CDR3 length is 13 residues. Germline lookup yields CDR1 MNHEY and CDR2 SVGEGT. In DNA form, the CDR3 reads TGTGCCAGCAGTACCGGTCCCTCCTACGAGCAGTACGTC. It encodes CASSTGPSYEQYV.

This clonotype was counted at least ten times. This chain links TRBV10-3 with TRBJ2-5; D gene uncertain. V shed 5 bases and J shed 0 bases, with 16 bases lying between them. CDR3 size: 16 residues. From germline, CDR1 is ENHRY and CDR2 SYGVKD. The CDR3 spells CAISPSMLRDQETQYF. CDR3 bases: TGTGCCATCAGTCCCTCCATGTTGCGAGACCAAGAGACCCAGTACTTC.

This clonotype came up a few times. J is TRBJ1-6 and V is TRBV6-5; unclear D gene. Germline CDR1 is MNHEY and CDR2 is SVGAGI. The CDR3 has 15 residues. V lost 0 bases and J 7 bases, leaving 10 bases between the germline ends. The CDR3 nucleotides are TGTGCCAGCAGTTACTCCAAGGGTGGGAATTCACCCCTCCACTTT. This gives the protein CASSYSKGGNSPLHF.

This clonotype occurred a few times. The CDR3 is CASSGGPGQSNYGYTF. For the CDR3, the DNA is TGTGCCAGCAGCGGCGGTCCGGGACAGAGTAACTATGGCTACACCTTC. This rearrangement joins TRBV7-9 to TRBJ1-2; 7 positions match TRBD1. The CDR3 is made up of 16 amino acids. V lost 5 bases, J lost 1 base, and 10 bases stayed unmatched. Germline V gives CDR1 SEHNR, CDR2 FQNEAQ (reference sequence). Using reference TRBV7-9 and TRBJ1-2 for the parts outside the CDR3, the full variable domain is DTGVSQNPRHKITKRGQNVTFRCDPISEHNRLYWYRQTLGQGPEFLTYFQNEAQLEKSRLLSDRFSAERPKGSFSTLEIQRTEQGDSAMYLCASSGGPGQSNYGYTFGSGTRLTVV.

The V call is TRBV11-3, the J call TRBJ1-2; no firm D call. Germline values: CDR1 SGHNT, CDR2 YENEEA. The V and J ends lost 4 bases and 14 bases respectively, with 20 bases between them. This CDR3 spans 13 amino acids. Written as DNA, the CDR3 is TGTGCCAGCAGCTCCGACCAGCAAGCGGGATTGACCTTC. This gives the protein CASSSDQQAGLTF.

The chain joins TRBV6-1 to TRBJ1-1; D not certain. The germline gives CDR1 MNHNS, CDR2 SASEGT. There are 15 residues in the CDR3. V was trimmed by 3 bases and J by 6 bases, leaving 17 bases between them. The DNA of the CDR3 is TGTGCCAGCAGTGAGGTCGGCGTAACGTATCCTGAAGCTTTCTTT. Translation: CASSEVGVTYPEAFF.

Concerning this clonotype itself: One junction end does not reproduce the germline sequence, and a read error may be involved. The CDR3 DNA is TGTGCTAGCAGCTTAAGGCAGAACGGGGGTGAGCAGTTCTTC. Translating it yields CASSLRQNGGEQFF. The chain combines TRBV7-7 with TRBJ2-1, with D possibly matching TRBD2 (6 bases). The CDR3 covers 14 residues. The V gene's germline CDR1 is SSHAT and CDR2 FNYEAQ (reference sequence).

In its sample, this clonotype was seen a few times. The chain carries TRBV7-6 and TRBJ2-1, with D uncertain. Germline CDR1 and CDR2: SGHVS and FNYEAQ. The CDR3 length is 14 residues. V was shortened by 1 base and J by 10 bases, with 14 bases between the two germline ends. This CDR3 is CASSLEGWVEEQFF. The CDR3 nucleotides are TGTGCCAGCAGCTTAGAGGGCTGGGTCGAGGAGCAGTTCTTC. The full variable domain, completed using reference TRBV7-6 and TRBJ2-1, is GAGVSQSPRYKVTKRGQDVALRCDPISGHVSLYWYRQALGQGPEFLTYFNYEAQQDKSGLPNDRFSAERPEGSISTLTIQRTEQRDSAMYRCASSLEGWVEEQFFGPGTRLTVL.

The chain employs TRBV7-2 and TRBJ1-5; D is possibly TRBD1 (5 bases). The ends were cut back, 5 bases at V and 0 bases at J, with 11 bases in the middle. Per germline, CDR1 SGHTA and CDR2 FQGNSA. CDR3 length: 15 residues. CDR3 in amino acids: CASSGGVYSNQPQHF. CDR3 bases: TGTGCCAGCAGCGGGGGAGTTTATAGCAATCAGCCCCAGCATTTT.

This clonotype was detected a few times. The rearrangement uses TRBV28 and TRBJ1-6; D is unresolved. Deletions cut 2 bases from V and 7 bases from J, with 15 bases between. Germline V gene sequence: CDR1 MDHEN, CDR2 SYDVKM. This CDR3 contains 16 residues. The CDR3 sequence is CASSLLSPPENSPLHF. The CDR3 coding sequence is TGTGCCAGCAGTTTACTGAGTCCCCCAGAGAATTCACCCCTCCACTTT.

The J gene is TRBJ2-2, the V gene TRBV4-1, with TRBD1 matching 9 bases. CDR3 length: 17 residues. The junction had 8 bases not matched to a gene; V was cut back by 4 bases and J by 2 bases. Germline CDR1 and CDR2: MGHRA and YSYEKL. The CDR3 is CASSRLTGQGNTGELFF. The CDR3 region has the DNA TGCGCCAGCAGCCGCCTAACGGGACAGGGCAACACCGGGGAGCTGTTTTTT.

The V call is TRBV7-9, the J call TRBJ2-1; 8 bases fit TRBD1. V gave up 5 bases and J gave up 1 base; unmatched junction bases: 13. The CDR3 is made up of 18 amino acids. CDR1 and CDR2 (germline): SEHNR, FQNEAQ (reference sequence). The CDR3 DNA reads TGTGCCAGCAGCACAACGAGACAGGGGCCCATATCCTACAATGAGCAGTTCTTC. This encodes CASSTTRQGPISYNEQFF.

This clonotype has a count of ten or more. V gene TRBV6-5 combines with J gene TRBJ1-5; 7 bases agree with TRBD1. The CDR3 has 14 amino acids. Germline V gives CDR1 MNHEY, CDR2 SVGAGI. Unmatched junction bases numbered 6, after V lost 6 bases and J lost 4 bases. The CDR3 sequence is CASSTKGANQPQHF. For the CDR3, the DNA is TGTGCCAGCAGCACCAAGGGGGCTAATCAGCCCCAGCATTTT.

The V call is TRBV11-1, the J call TRBJ1-1; the D is unclear. Trimming cost V 0 bases and J 6 bases, with 8 bases left between them. This CDR3 has 13 amino acids. The V gene's germline CDR1 is SGHAT and CDR2 FQDESV (reference sequence). CDR3 DNA sequence: TGTGCCAGCAGCTTAGCGTACACAGCTGAAGCTTTCTTT. This gives the protein CASSLAYTAEAFF.